Given below is one T cell receptor beta chain in context. In its sample, this clonotype was seen many times. Its antigen is not yet known. No clone much larger than this one lies a single base away; base qualities are absent. Its CDR3 holds 14 amino acids, cysteine through phenylalanine. Left in the record is the CDR3 DNA by itself, 42 bases read in frame from the first base. Per the germline V gene (reference sequence), PRHDT is the CDR1 and FYEKMQ is the CDR2. The junction carries 12 bases between V and J, which are trimmed by 5 bases and 2 bases respectively. This entry belongs to a study of early T cells in non-severe SARS-CoV-2 infection (dated by TCRdb to 2020 to 2023). At the level of the whole study: Bulk RNA from unsorted whole blood was used for TCR sequencing, so alpha and beta chains could not be paired.

Receptors were amplified or captured by 5' RACE. The data were produced on a NextSeq 500. The TCR library protocol attached unique molecular identifiers to individual cDNA molecules to correct for sequencing error and PCR bias. Both TCR alpha and beta chains were sequenced, and tight co-correlation was observed between alpha and beta sequence abundances in each sample. For the original study's pipeline: Decombinator V4 was used to annotate TCR sequences for V gene, J gene and CDR3. Expanded TCRs were defined as changing significantly between any two time points under a Poisson model with p below 0.0001. TCR abundances were normalised to the total number of TCRs sequenced per sample and were expressed as counts per million. MAIT TCRs were defined by TRAV1-2 paired with TRAJ12, TRAJ20 or TRAJ33, and iNKT TCRs by TRAV10 paired with TRAJ18. VDJdb, accessed on 1 November 2021, was searched for TCRs annotated for CMV, EBV and SARS-CoV-2, and TCRs annotated for more than one antigen were excluded. TCRdb trimmed public reads at Q25 via fastp, called clones via MiXCR and kept in-frame beta chains. When rows share a CDR3 protein, they turn into one entry using the most common DNA and genes. The V and J calls follow TCRdb's processing rather than the paper's. The sample includes tens of thousands of distinct CDR3 sequences, with approximately 12% observed a single time. The ten most abundant clones make up roughly 4.3% of the sample.

This was a case-control study nested in a cohort of healthcare workers in London, UK, who had nasopharyngeal swab PCR tests and blood samples taken every week. Healthcare workers were recruited during the week of the UK lockdown, between 23 and 31 March 2020, and followed weekly for up to about 15 weeks. General conclusions and limits of the study: VDJdb matching was skewed toward anti-spike CD8 responses, so virus-specific expansions were likely underestimated and private and CD4 specificities were missed.

This clonotype originated in an adult who was a healthcare worker with PCR-confirmed SARS-CoV-2 infection or an uninfected control (not recorded which). The chain employs TRBV13 and TRBJ1-1; a confident D gene designation cannot be given. The sample was whole blood. The DNA sequence is given as TGTGCCAGCAGCGAAGACGACTTAAACACTGAAGCTTTCTTT. It codes for CASSEDDLNTEAFF.